This is a list of T cell receptor beta chains from one sample in a study of monozygotic twins with inflammatory bowel disease. One entry per CDR3 protein, without DNA, is what TCRdb gives after re-calling the 5' RACE reads. The table gives around 370,000 distinct CDR3 sequences; the top ten clones make up approximately 2.8% of it. Sequencing input: blood. The receptors here all came from a human donor with ulcerative colitis or Crohn's disease, or a healthy co-twin of an affected twin (not recorded which). Each CDR3 is given with its conserved first and last residue.

j_call,v_call,cdr3_aa
TRBJ1-1,TRBV7-2,CASSLVSWDAEAFF
TRBJ1-2,TRBV12-3/TRBV12-4,CASSPRQEAVFNYGYTF
TRBJ1-1,TRBV27,CASRYRGVGMNTEAFF
TRBJ2-7,TRBV7-2,CASSSTGGLGEQYF
TRBJ1-2,TRBV24-1,CATSDSTGTGGGYTF
TRBJ2-7,TRBV18,CASSPVEDYEQYF
TRBJ2-2,TRBV15,CATSKDPIGGELFF
TRBJ2-7,TRBV5-1,CASSSRPGQAYEQYF
TRBJ1-2,TRBV12-3/TRBV12-4,CASSLAGNNPNYGYTF
TRBJ2-7,TRBV4-2,CASSQLGLDGWEQYF
TRBJ2-5,TRBV6-5,CASSQGGPQYF
TRBJ1-2,TRBV7-2,CASSRKPWYTDYGYTF
TRBJ2-7,TRBV7-3,CASSPGPGYEQYF
TRBJ1-3,TRBV5-1,CASSLELTVSGNTIYF
TRBJ2-3,TRBV7-3,CASSLTLPTDTQYF
TRBJ1-4,TRBV5-4,CASSYRDSRPFIATNEKLFF
TRBJ2-3,TRBV18,CASSPGGKDTDTQYF
TRBJ2-7,TRBV4-2,CASSQVGSYEQYF
TRBJ2-7,TRBV7-6,CASSAETGKPYEQYF
TRBJ2-7,TRBV7-9,CASSKSGTLSYEQYF
TRBJ2-7,TRBV6-2/TRBV6-3,CASGGEFSYEQYF
TRBJ2-7,TRBV28,CASSNRDSSYEQYF
TRBJ2-5,TRBV9,CASSAAGLMYQETQYF
TRBJ2-4,TRBV27,CASTNTGTAGIQYF
TRBJ2-1,TRBV19,CASSIDPDSLSYNEQFF
TRBJ2-7,TRBV5-1,CASSRGQKGVYEQYF
TRBJ2-7,TRBV28,CASSVAGSSYEQYF
TRBJ2-2,TRBV7-9,CASSLGTGNTGELFF
TRBJ2-7,TRBV5-1,CASSFEGGPPYEQYF
TRBJ2-7,TRBV19,CASSPGTATYEQYF
TRBJ1-6,TRBV4-3,CASSQVFRTGGLSDSPLHF
TRBJ2-3,TRBV2,CASSPTSGGVQDTQYF
TRBJ2-7,TRBV19,CASSIVGQAYEQYF
TRBJ2-4,TRBV5-1,CASSLGGSGDIQYF
TRBJ2-7,TRBV6-2/TRBV6-3,CASSMGQRRVEQYF
TRBJ2-7,TRBV7-2,CASSLVGSPDREQYF
TRBJ2-1,TRBV20-1,CSARDPQGGGEGQQFF
TRBJ1-1,TRBV20-1,CSARDQGMNTEAFF
TRBJ2-1,TRBV18,CASSPGLAGEQFF
TRBJ1-6,TRBV10-3,CAISELVFVGGSNSPLHF
TRBJ2-1,TRBV7-2,CASSSQTRGSYNEQFF
TRBJ2-2,TRBV5-5,CASSKDSWGMNTGELFF
TRBJ2-7,TRBV3-1,CASSQVSQRPYEQYF
TRBJ2-5,TRBV7-2,CASSLEGTSGALKTQYF
TRBJ1-1,TRBV11-3,CASSLDQDTEAFF
TRBJ1-1,TRBV14,CASSQDTGANTEAFF
TRBJ2-3,TRBV24-1,CATSAGQGRSDTQYF
TRBJ2-5,TRBV7-2,CASSLGTFHETQYF
TRBJ1-4,TRBV7-2,CASSFTGATNEKLFF
TRBJ2-5,TRBV5-4,CASSSFLTQETQYF
TRBJ2-3,TRBV27,CASSLYLWGSQPGTTDTQYF
TRBJ1-1,TRBV18,CASSPVGGLNTEAFF
TRBJ1-5,TRBV20-1,CSARVSDWYSNQPQHF
TRBJ2-6,TRBV19,CASSMGTGSSGANVLTF
TRBJ1-2,TRBV12-3/TRBV12-4,CASSFRDYYGYTF
TRBJ2-1,TRBV4-1,CASSPRQGLSYNEQFF
TRBJ2-2,TRBV12-3/TRBV12-4,CASRTWTGTGSTGELFF
TRBJ1-2,TRBV7-3,CASSQTSGTGAYGYTF
TRBJ1-5,TRBV5-1,CASSLGQGPQHF